This entry lists 15 T cell receptor beta chains sequenced from one sample in a study of T cells expressing NK-cell markers (dated by TCRdb to about 2020). The library relied on 5' RACE. Sequencing was performed on an Illumina HiSeq 2000. Based on TCRdb reprocessing of the reads, there is one entry per CDR3 protein sequence, and DNA is missing. For this sample, the table gives 400,000 to 550,000 distinct CDR3 sequences. The ten top clones hold more than 7% of the sample. The sample consisted of blood T cells: a sorted CD56 or NKG2C T cell subset, CD4+ or CD8+ T cells, or bulk PBMC T cells (not recorded which). The receptors were sampled from a woman between 18 and 70 years old in good health.

V usage is TRBV2 and J usage is TRBJ2-1. Looked up from germline, CDR1 is SNHLY and CDR2 is FYNNEI. The CDR3 is made up of 15 amino acids. The CDR3 is CASTTTYSSYNEQFF.

The chain uses TRBV18 and TRBJ2-2; TCRdb returns TRBD1, unconfirmable since there is no DNA. CDR1 is KGHSH and CDR2 is LQKENI in the germline V gene. This CDR3 has 16 residues. CDR3 loop: CASSAIQGTNTGELFF. The complete variable domain, with remaining parts taken from reference TRBV18 and TRBJ2-2, reads NAGVMQNPRHLVRRRGQEARLRCSPMKGHSHVYWYRQLPEEGLKFMVYLQKENIIDESGMPKERFSAEFPKEGPSILRIQQVVRGDSAAYFCASSAIQGTNTGELFFGEGSRLTVL.

The chain carries TRBV4-1 and TRBJ2-1; the TCRdb D gene call, TRBD1, has no DNA to confirm it. The CDR3 consists of 16 residues. Germline assignment: CDR1 MGHRA and CDR2 YSYEKL. CDR3 loop: CASSQPLRTGRAEQFF.

The rearrangement joins TRBV27 to TRBJ2-1; lacking DNA, the TRBD1 call made by TCRdb goes unchecked. Per the germline V gene, CDR1 is MNHEY and CDR2 is SMNVEV (reference sequence). The CDR3 has 13 residues. CDR3 protein: CATRELSYNEQFF.

V usage is TRBV13 and J usage is TRBJ2-1; TCRdb lists TRBD2, though no DNA is available to test this call. The CDR3 consists of 16 residues. CDR1 is PRHDT and CDR2 is FYEKMQ in the germline V gene (reference sequence). CDR3 amino acids: CASSPGTGGGFYEQFF.

The chain combines TRBV19 with TRBJ2-1; TCRdb's D gene call, TRBD1, goes unchecked for lack of DNA. There are 14 residues in the CDR3. The germline V gene has CDR1 LNHDA and CDR2 SQIVND (reference sequence). The CDR3 is CASSRADTYNEQFF.

This rearrangement joins TRBV11-1 to TRBJ2-5; TCRdb names TRBD2, which stays unverified in the absence of DNA. Germline V CDR1 and CDR2: SGHAT, FQDESV (reference sequence). The CDR3 extends over 16 amino acids. The CDR3 loop is CASSENSGGVKKTQYF.

V is TRBV12-3 or TRBV12-4 and J is TRBJ2-5. CDR3 length: 12 amino acids. The CDR3 sequence is CASSFSDGPRDF.

V gene TRBV4-3 combines with J gene TRBJ1-2. Germline values: CDR1 LGHNA, CDR2 YSLEER. CDR3 length: 15 amino acids. CDR3 sequence: CASSQDFGANYGYTF.

CDR3 residues: CSPDVRRGPDTQYF. This rearrangement joins TRBV20-1 to TRBJ2-3; as DNA is missing, the TRBD2 call by TCRdb cannot be tested. Germline assignment: CDR1 DFQATT and CDR2 SNEGSKA (reference sequence). The CDR3 is 14 amino acids.

V and J are TRBV7-3 and TRBJ2-2. The germline V gene has CDR1 SGHTA and CDR2 FQGTGA. CDR3 length equals 16 residues. The CDR3 here is CASSPRVGRNTGELFF.

This rearrangement joins TRBV9 to TRBJ2-1; without DNA, the TCRdb call of TRBD1 cannot be checked. This CDR3 has 16 residues. CDR1 and CDR2 (germline): SGDLS, YYNGEE. The CDR3 is CASSVAGTGAYNEQFF. Full variable domain (missing parts from reference TRBV9 and TRBJ2-1): DSGVTQTPKHLITATGQRVTLRCSPRSGDLSVYWYQQSLDQGLQFLIQYYNGEERAKGNILERFSAQQFPDLHSELNLSSLELGDSALYFCASSVAGTGAYNEQFFGPGTRLTVL.

V gene TRBV10-3 combines with J gene TRBJ2-7. This CDR3 has 13 amino acids. Germline V CDR1 and CDR2: ENHRY, SYGVKD. The CDR3 spells CAISESLGYEQYF.

This chain joins TRBV7-2 and TRBJ2-7; TCRdb reports TRBD1, a call that lacks DNA to check it against. The CDR3 length is 14 residues. CDR1 and CDR2 (germline): SGHTA, FQGNSA. This chain's CDR3 is CASSFAQGAFEQYF. The variable domain in full, completed from reference TRBV7-2 and TRBJ2-7, reads GAGVSQSPSNKVTEKGKDVELRCDPISGHTALYWYRQSLGQGLEFLIYFQGNSAPDKSGLPSDRFSAERTGGSVSTLTIQRTQQEDSAVYLCASSFAQGAFEQYFGPGTRLTVT.

The genes are TRBV6-5 and TRBJ2-5; TCRdb lists TRBD2, though no DNA is available to test this call. Germline V lookup: CDR1 MNHEY, CDR2 SVGAGI. The CDR3 extends over 13 amino acids. The CDR3 is CASSYGGRETQYF.